In this sample, the clone carrying this T cell receptor (beta chain) turned up a few times. The antigen remains unidentified. The sample belongs to a study of cytomegalovirus exposure and HLA in healthy donors. Regarding the study as a whole: Most of the CMV-associated TCR beta chains (in a later analysis) appeared to be HLA-restricted. An assumption of roughly uniform sequencing depth across donors underlay the presence/absence analyses.

The PCR was carried out with 60 Vbeta primers and 13 Jbeta primers. Assay: immunoSEQ multiplex PCR; the TCRdb copy retains only in-frame clones and omits some. This table has around 76,000 clones, more than 65% appearing once. CDR1 and CDR2 from the germline V gene are MDHEN and SYDVKM. V dropped 10 bases and J dropped 1 base, with 17 bases sitting between them. This CDR3 is 15 amino acids long. Sequencing was performed on PBMCs. The clonotype comes from a woman aged 40 to 49 in good health and CMV-seropositive. This chain uses TRBV28 with TRBJ1-5; a possible D gene is TRBD1 (6 bases). CDR3 DNA: TGTGCCACTAAAATCGGGGGGGCCAGCAATCAGCCCCAGCATTTT. This codes for CATKIGGASNQPQHF.